Listed here are 8 T cell receptor beta chains from one sample, sequenced in a study of T cells in Graves' hyperthyroidism and ophthalmopathy. Researchers took RNA transcripts and amplified the TCR beta CDR3 regions from them. First-round RT-PCR with HTBI primers amplified the TCR CDR3 region. TCRdb redid the calling of the multiplex PCR reads with MiXCR, one entry per CDR3 protein. The sample yields about 510,000 distinct CDR3 sequences, 14% seen once. Sequencing was performed on blood. The receptors derive from a middle-aged woman with Graves' hyperthyroidism.

This chain joins TRBV6-1 and TRBJ2-2; a weak D match, TRBD1 (5 bases). The V and J ends lost 5 bases and 7 bases respectively, with 17 bases between them. The V gene's germline CDR1 is MNHNS and CDR2 SASEGT. The CDR3 contains 15 residues. The CDR3 loop reads CASSPRSSGIGELFF. The CDR3 region has the DNA TGTGCCAGCAGTCCGAGGTCCTCAGGGATCGGGGAGCTGTTTTTT.

The chain employs TRBV6-4 and TRBJ1-5; D might be TRBD1 (5 bases). The ends were cut back, 7 bases at V and 0 bases at J, with 16 bases in the middle. In germline, CDR1 is MRHNA, CDR2 SNTAGT. The CDR3 loop spans 16 amino acids. The DNA for the CDR3 is TGTGCCAGCATAGCCGGGACGGGCTATAGCAATCAGCCCCAGCATTTT. Its protein is CASIAGTGYSNQPQHF.

This clonotype showed up just a few times. The chain has TRBV20-1 and TRBJ2-3, with D perhaps being TRBD1 or TRBD2 (5 bases each). The CDR3 sequence is 14 residues long. Germline CDR1 is DFQATT and CDR2 is SNEGSKA (reference sequence). Trimming took off 2 bases at V and 3 bases at J, with 12 bases between the two ends. CDR3 loop: CSARRGVGTDTQYF. The CDR3 DNA follows: TGCAGTGCTAGAAGGGGAGTTGGAACAGATACGCAGTATTTT.

This clonotype occurred many times. This sequence joins TRBV6-1 and TRBJ2-1; TRBD2 aligns across 7 bases. V gave up 8 bases and J gave up 9 bases; unmatched junction bases: 19. The CDR3 has 16 amino acids. Germline V CDR1 and CDR2: MNHNS, SASEGT. CDR3 coding DNA: TGTGCCAGCGGGTCATTAGCGGGTGAGGGTCGCAGTGAGCAGTTCTTC. Translated: CASGSLAGEGRSEQFF.

Only a few counts were recorded for this clonotype. The rearrangement links TRBV7-2 to TRBJ2-1, with 10 positions matching TRBD2. After removal of 4 bases from V and 9 bases from J, the junction contained 3 bases not matched to a gene. CDR3 length: 13 amino acids. CDR1 is SGHTA, CDR2 FQGNSA, per germline. For the CDR3, the DNA is TGTGCCAGCAGCTCTAGCGGGAGAGGTGAGCAGTTCTTC. Amino acids: CASSSSGRGEQFF.

This clonotype was counted a few times. The CDR3, as DNA: TGTGCCAGCGGTCCCTCGGCGGGGCGGGTCACCGGGGAGCTGTTTTTT. Its translation: CASGPSAGRVTGELFF. The chain is built from TRBV28 and TRBJ2-2; maybe TRBD2 (6 bases). V was trimmed by 8 bases and J by 4 bases, leaving 20 bases between them. This CDR3 contains 16 residues. Per the germline V gene, CDR1 is MDHEN and CDR2 is SYDVKM.

There are a few counts of this clonotype. V gene TRBV28 combines with J gene TRBJ2-5; D is tentatively TRBD1 or TRBD2 (5 bases each). V lost 5 bases, J lost 11 bases, and 15 bases lay in between. The CDR3 sequence is 12 residues long. CDR1 is MDHEN, CDR2 SYDVKM, per germline. As DNA, the CDR3 is TGTGCCAGCAGTCCCCTCGGGGCTCATCAGTACTTC. Residues: CASSPLGAHQYF.

This clonotype has ten or more counts. The chain links TRBV3-1 to TRBJ1-1; maybe TRBD1 (5 bases). V lost 0 bases, J lost 5 bases, and 10 bases lay in between. The CDR3 spans 14 residues. Germline V CDR1 and CDR2: LGHDT, YNNKEL (reference sequence). Here the CDR3 DNA reads TGTGCCAGCAGCCAAGATGGGGGGGGGACTGAAGCTTTCTTT. Translating it yields CASSQDGGGTEAFF.